This entry lists 30 T cell receptor beta chains sequenced from one sample in a study of T cell repertoires in cytomegalovirus infection. A single record per CDR3 protein comes from TCRdb applying MiXCR to the reads. The sample lists a few hundred thousand distinct CDR3 sequences; roughly an eighth were seen once. Source material: PBMCs. The receptors here all came from a human donor in good health (CMV status not recorded). Some clones in this sample may be carry-over from other donors' samples.

This chain links TRBV2 with TRBJ1-4; a weak D match, TRBD1 (6 bases). The germline V gene has CDR1 SNHLY and CDR2 FYNNEI. The CDR3 runs 15 residues. V was shortened by 8 bases and J by 0 bases, with 13 bases between the two germline ends. The CDR3 nucleotides are TGTGCCAGCGAACTTAACAGGGCAACTAATGAAAAACTGTTTTTT. Its translation: CASELNRATNEKLFF.

This clonotype was observed at least ten times. The J gene is TRBJ2-1, the V gene TRBV4-1; D not certain. V gave up 2 bases and J gave up 4 bases, with 12 bases separating them. CDR1 and CDR2 (germline): MGHRA, YSYEKL. The CDR3 is made up of 15 amino acids. Written as DNA, the CDR3 is TGCGCCAGCAGCCAACGGAGTACCCATTACAATGAGCAGTTCTTC. Amino acid sequence: CASSQRSTHYNEQFF.

This clonotype was seen ten or more times. V usage is TRBV7-8 and J usage is TRBJ1-1; no reliable D call. The CDR3 runs 14 residues. Germline V gives CDR1 SGHVS, CDR2 FQNEAQ. With 3 bases removed from V and 3 bases from J, the gap between germline ends came to 11 bases. The CDR3 spells CASSFGPQDTEAFF. For the CDR3, the DNA is TGTGCCAGCAGCTTCGGACCCCAGGACACTGAAGCTTTCTTT.

The sample holds one count of this clonotype. The chain couples TRBV5-4 to TRBJ2-3; 9 nucleotides match TRBD2. V shed 1 base, J shed 3 bases, and the junction held 6 bases outside the gene matches. Germline V lookup: CDR1 SGHNT, CDR2 YYREEE (reference sequence). The CDR3 totals 16 residues. This chain's CDR3 is CASSLRAGGPTDTQYF. DNA of the CDR3: TGTGCCAGCAGCTTGAGGGCGGGGGGGCCGACAGATACGCAGTATTTT.

This clonotype showed up many times. This chain joins TRBV7-2 and TRBJ2-1, with 8 bases that match TRBD2. Germline V gene lookup returns CDR1 SGHTA and CDR2 FQGNSA. This CDR3 is built from 17 residues. Trimming cost V 0 bases and J 9 bases; bases outside gene matches: 13. This chain's CDR3 is CASSLAVGKRERFEQFF. DNA of the CDR3: TGTGCCAGCAGCTTAGCGGTAGGAAAGCGGGAGCGGTTTGAGCAGTTCTTC.

This clonotype was observed a handful of times. The chain couples TRBV12-3 or TRBV12-4 to TRBJ2-1, with 7 bases matching TRBD1. V shed 5 bases and J 13 bases; nucleotides not matched to a gene: 5. CDR3 length equals 11 residues. The CDR3 DNA sequence: TGTGCCAGCAGTCGAACAGGGGAACAGTTCTTC. Translation gives CASSRTGEQFF.

This clonotype was seen a handful of times. V and J are TRBV29-1 and TRBJ1-1; no reliable D call. There are 14 residues in the CDR3. Trimming removed 2 bases at V and 4 bases at J, with 14 bases between. CDR1 is SQVTM, CDR2 ANQGSEA, per germline. The CDR3 spells CSVEIRQAGTEAFF. The CDR3 nucleotides are TGCAGCGTTGAAATCCGGCAGGCGGGCACTGAAGCTTTCTTT.

This clonotype ranks as medium-sized. The chain employs TRBV7-2 and TRBJ2-2; 10 bases are shared with TRBD2. The CDR3 covers 13 residues. J gave up 7 bases and V 4 bases, and 0 bases lay outside the gene matches. In germline, CDR1 is SGHTA, CDR2 FQGNSA. The CDR3 nucleotides read TGTGCCAGCAGCTCTAGCGGGAGCGGGGAGCTGTTTTTT. Its protein is CASSSSGSGELFF.

The chain is built from TRBV28 and TRBJ2-5; 7 bases map to TRBD1. The trim removed 4 bases at V and 5 bases at J, leaving 10 bases unmatched. Germline V lookup: CDR1 MDHEN, CDR2 SYDVKM. The CDR3 loop spans 15 amino acids. The CDR3 reads CASSSGQIAFETQYF. As DNA, the CDR3 is TGTGCCAGCAGTTCGGGACAGATAGCTTTCGAGACCCAGTACTTC.

In this sample, this clonotype turned up many times. The chain recombines TRBV12-3 or TRBV12-4 with TRBJ1-2; possible D gene TRBD1, 6 bases. Between the trimmed V and J ends, which lost 6 bases and 5 bases, there was a span of 16 bases. The CDR3 consists of 14 residues. The CDR3, as DNA: TGTGCCAGCAGGGGACACGGGACCGGGTATGGCTACACCTTC. It yields the protein CASRGHGTGYGYTF.

This clonotype was picked up many times. This chain links TRBV6-1 with TRBJ2-1; D is unresolved. This CDR3 has 15 residues. CDR1 and CDR2 (germline): MNHNS, SASEGT. V lost 7 bases, J lost 5 bases, and 18 bases lay in between. The DNA for the CDR3 is TGTGCCAGCAATCTCGGGCAGGCGACGAACAATGAGCAGTTCTTC. Its translation: CASNLGQATNNEQFF.

This clonotype was detected ten times or more. V usage is TRBV7-2 and J usage is TRBJ1-5; D remains ambiguous. The CDR3 sequence is 15 residues long. CDR1 and CDR2 from the germline V gene are SGHTA and FQGNSA. Trimming took 1 base from V and 0 from J, leaving 7 bases between them. The CDR3 is CASSLGQISNQPQHF. The DNA for the CDR3 is TGTGCCAGCAGCTTAGGGCAGATTAGCAATCAGCCCCAGCATTTT.

The V call is TRBV29-1, the J call TRBJ1-1, with 8 bases fitting TRBD1. This CDR3 is built from 13 residues. V was clipped by 5 bases and J by 0 bases; unmatched bases: 2. Germline CDR1 and CDR2: SQVTM and ANQGSEA. The CDR3 DNA reads TGCAGCGTTTGGACAGGGTTGAACACTGAAGCTTTCTTT. Protein sequence: CSVWTGLNTEAFF.

The chain couples TRBV7-3 to TRBJ2-1; TRBD2 matches at 7 bases. V was pared by 4 bases and J by 4 bases, with 7 bases of the junction left unmatched. Germline V gene sequence: CDR1 SGHTA, CDR2 FQGTGA. This CDR3 is built from 15 residues. The CDR3 coding sequence is TGTGCCAGCAGCTCCCAGGCTAGCGGATACAATGAGCAGTTCTTC. It specifies CASSSQASGYNEQFF.

The rearrangement joins TRBV7-4 to TRBJ2-7, with D hard to call. CDR3 length: 13 residues. Germline assignment: CDR1 SGHVT and CDR2 SQSDAQ. V was shortened by 1 base and J by 3 bases, with 7 bases between the two germline ends. This chain's CDR3 is CASSLVPNYEQYF. CDR3 DNA: TGTGCCAGCAGCTTAGTACCGAACTACGAGCAGTACTTC.

This clonotype was seen only a few times. The J gene is TRBJ2-1, the V gene TRBV24-1; D not certain. Trimming took off 0 bases at V and 10 bases at J, with 18 bases between the two ends. The CDR3 is 16 residues long. Germline lookup yields CDR1 KGHDR and CDR2 SFDVKD. The chain's CDR3 is CATSDLLASALGEQFF. DNA of the CDR3: TGTGCCACCAGTGATTTGCTGGCATCCGCCCTAGGGGAGCAGTTCTTC.

This chain links TRBV20-1 with TRBJ2-3; TRBD2 aligns across 14 bases. The CDR3 is 20 amino acids. Trimming at V came to 1 base and at J to 4 bases, leaving 16 bases not matched to a gene. Germline V gene lookup returns CDR1 DFQATT and CDR2 SNEGSKA (reference sequence). CDR3 sequence (DNA): TGCAGTGCTAGAGCCATAGCGGCGACTAGCGGGGGGGCCCGGCCAGATACGCAGTATTTT. Translated: CSARAIAATSGGARPDTQYF.

The J gene is TRBJ1-2, the V gene TRBV27; 7 positions agree with TRBD1. V was pared by 6 bases and J by 4 bases, with 8 bases of the junction left unmatched. The CDR3 covers 14 residues. From germline, CDR1 is MNHEY and CDR2 SMNVEV (reference sequence). This CDR3 reads CASSLTGDGYGYTF. The CDR3 DNA is TGTGCCAGCAGCCTAACAGGGGATGGCTATGGCTACACCTTC.

This clonotype occurred many times. One end of the junction does not line up with germline, which may come from a read error. This sequence joins TRBV7-7 and TRBJ2-2, with D possibly TRBD1 on 5 matching bases. The CDR3 covers 14 residues. Germline CDR1 and CDR2: SSHAT and FNYEAQ (reference sequence). The CDR3 region is CASSFATGGGELFF. The CDR3 bases are TGTGCTAGCAGCTTTGCAACAGGCGGCGGGGAGCTGTTTTTT.

The chain employs TRBV2 and TRBJ2-7, with TRBD1 identical over 8 bases. There are 14 residues in the CDR3. Germline trimming cut 6 bases from V and 2 bases from J; bases unmatched to any gene: 6. Per the germline V gene, CDR1 is SNHLY and CDR2 is FYNNEI. CDR3 nucleotides: TGTGCCAGCAGAGCCAGACAGGGGACCTACGAGCAGTACTTC. This encodes CASRARQGTYEQYF. Supplemented by reference TRBV2 and TRBJ2-7, the full variable domain reads EPEVTQTPSHQVTQMGQEVILRCVPISNHLYFYWYRQILGQKVEFLVSFYNNEISEKSEIFDDQFSVERPDGSNFTLKIRSTKLEDSAMYFCASRARQGTYEQYFGPGTRLTVT.

The chain carries TRBV29-1 and TRBJ1-2; 9 bases agree with TRBD1. The CDR3 has 16 amino acids. V shed 2 bases, J shed 4 bases, and the junction held 11 bases outside the gene matches. Germline assignment: CDR1 SQVTM and CDR2 ANQGSEA. CDR3 coding DNA: TGCAGCGTTGAACGCAGGACAGGGGTTCGGAGCTATGGCTACACCTTC. Residues: CSVERRTGVRSYGYTF. Full variable domain (outside the CDR3, taken from reference TRBV29-1 and TRBJ1-2): SAVISQKPSRDICQRGTSLTIQCQVDSQVTMMFWYRQQPGQSLTLIATANQGSEATYESGFVIDKFPISRPNLTFSTLTVSNMSPEDSSIYLCSVERRTGVRSYGYTFGSGTRLTVV.

This clonotype was counted at least ten times. The CDR3: CASSLRTGGSSGANVLTF. The CDR3 DNA is TGTGCCAGCAGCTTAAGAACAGGGGGGTCTTCTGGGGCCAACGTCCTGACTTTC. The chain has TRBV7-6 and TRBJ2-6; 8 bases fit TRBD1. With V trimmed by 2 bases and J by 1 base, 7 bases remained unmatched. The CDR3 consists of 18 residues. CDR1 and CDR2 from the germline V gene are SGHVS and FNYEAQ.

This clonotype was picked up a small number of times. The chain is built from TRBV10-3 and TRBJ2-7, with D perhaps TRBD1 (5 bases). This CDR3 has 13 amino acids. Germline values: CDR1 ENHRY, CDR2 SYGVKD. V was trimmed by 6 bases and J by 3 bases, leaving 12 bases between them. The CDR3 protein is CAISQGPDYEQYF. CDR3 bases: TGTGCCATCAGCCAGGGCCCCGACTACGAGCAGTACTTC.

This clonotype has at least ten counts. The chain combines TRBV7-2 with TRBJ2-1; 9 positions agree with TRBD2. With 5 bases clipped from V and 5 bases from J, the junction kept 10 bases outside the gene matches. The CDR3 sequence is 16 residues long. Germline V gene data show CDR1 as SGHTA and CDR2 as FQGNSA. DNA for the CDR3: TGTGCCAGCAGCGGGGGGGGGCTAGCGGGGCACAATGAGCAGTTCTTC. It yields the protein CASSGGGLAGHNEQFF.

This clonotype showed up many times. The chain has TRBV7-2 and TRBJ2-5; tentatively, D is TRBD2 (6 bases). The length of the CDR3 is 15 residues. Trimming shortened V by 5 bases and J by 2 bases, and 15 bases separated the two germline ends. Germline V lookup: CDR1 SGHTA, CDR2 FQGNSA. This CDR3 is CASSRTGGIQETQYF. The DNA for the CDR3 is TGTGCCAGCAGCCGGACCGGCGGGATACAAGAGACCCAGTACTTC.

This clonotype was recorded at least ten times. V usage is TRBV12-3 or TRBV12-4 and J usage is TRBJ1-1; D gene ambiguous. CDR3 length: 14 residues. V gave up 1 base and J gave up 8 bases, with 14 bases separating them. CDR3 protein: CASSLGMGLTEAFF. The CDR3 region has the DNA TGTGCCAGCAGTTTAGGAATGGGATTAACGGAAGCTTTCTTT.

V and J are TRBV28 and TRBJ1-5; D might be TRBD1 (6 bases). The germline V gene has CDR1 MDHEN and CDR2 SYDVKM. Between the trimmed V and J ends, which lost 4 bases and 3 bases, there was a span of 13 bases. This CDR3 has 15 residues. Here the CDR3 reads CASSWDGQFNQPQHF. Here the CDR3 DNA reads TGTGCCAGCAGTTGGGACGGACAGTTCAATCAGCCCCAGCATTTT.

The chain links TRBV20-1 to TRBJ1-1, with TRBD1 matching 10 bases. After removal of 0 bases from V and 0 bases from J, the junction contained 4 bases not matched to a gene. The CDR3 spans 16 residues. Germline CDR1 and CDR2: DFQATT and SNEGSKA (reference sequence). The CDR3 reads CSARDGDRGMNTEAFF. DNA for the CDR3: TGCAGTGCTAGAGATGGGGACAGGGGAATGAACACTGAAGCTTTCTTT.

Many counts were recorded for this clonotype. This chain links TRBV7-2 with TRBJ2-1, with TRBD2 identical over 10 bases. This CDR3 contains 17 residues. Germline values: CDR1 SGHTA, CDR2 FQGNSA. V dropped 2 bases and J dropped 5; count of bases not matched to a gene: 9. The CDR3 DNA follows: TGTGCCAGCAGCTTATTTGTAGCTAGCGGGGGAGACAATGAGCAGTTCTTC. This gives the protein CASSLFVASGGDNEQFF. The whole variable domain, remainder taken from reference TRBV7-2 and TRBJ2-1, is GAGVSQSPSNKVTEKGKDVELRCDPISGHTALYWYRQSLGQGLEFLIYFQGNSAPDKSGLPSDRFSAERTGGSVSTLTIQRTQQEDSAVYLCASSLFVASGGDNEQFFGPGTRLTVL.

The CDR3 DNA is TGTGCCAGCAGTAACGGTCTACAGGGGGCGGCTACCTACGAGCAGTACTTC. Translating it yields CASSNGLQGAATYEQYF. V is TRBV28 and J is TRBJ2-7, with 9 bases lining up with TRBD1. V lost 5 bases to trimming and J lost 2 bases; unmatched junction nucleotides: 13. This CDR3 is built from 17 residues. Germline CDR1 reads MDHEN; CDR2 reads SYDVKM.